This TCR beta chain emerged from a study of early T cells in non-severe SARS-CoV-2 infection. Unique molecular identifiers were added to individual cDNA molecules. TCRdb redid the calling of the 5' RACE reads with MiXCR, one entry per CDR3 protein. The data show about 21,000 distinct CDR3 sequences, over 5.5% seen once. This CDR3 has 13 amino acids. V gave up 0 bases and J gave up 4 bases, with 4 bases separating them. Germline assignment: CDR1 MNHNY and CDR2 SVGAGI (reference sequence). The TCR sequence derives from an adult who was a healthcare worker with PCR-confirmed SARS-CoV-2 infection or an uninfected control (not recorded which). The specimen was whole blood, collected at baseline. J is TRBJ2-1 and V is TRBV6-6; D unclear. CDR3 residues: CASSYSMYNEQFF. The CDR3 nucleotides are TGTGCCAGCAGTTACTCGATGTACAATGAGCAGTTCTTC.